The sequence of this TCR beta chain was determined in a study of T cells in Graves' hyperthyroidism and ophthalmopathy. The investigators amplified TCR beta CDR3 regions from RNA transcripts. The HTBI set primed first-round TCR CDR3 RT-PCR. TCRdb re-analysed the multiplex PCR reads in MiXCR, keeping a single row per CDR3 protein. The profile covers 92,000 or so distinct CDR3 sequences, with just over 50% appearing a single time and roughly 29% taken by the ten largest. What was sequenced was blood. The TCR comes from a woman in her thirties or forties with Graves' hyperthyroidism.

The CDR3 sequence: CSVELVGQGYSPLHF. The CDR3, as DNA: TGCAGCGTTGAATTAGTGGGACAGGGGTATTCACCCCTCCACTTT. V and J are TRBV29-1 and TRBJ1-6; 10 bases fit TRBD1. This CDR3 comprises 15 residues. Germline assignment: CDR1 SQVTM and CDR2 ANQGSEA. The V gene end was trimmed by 2 bases and the J gene end by 8 bases; junction bases not matched to a gene: 6.